Presented here are 32 T cell receptor beta chains from one specimen sequenced in a study of neoadjuvant nivolumab and ipilimumab in lung cancer. TCRdb's table, derived via immunoSEQ multiplex PCR, lists solely in-frame clones and lacks some. Of some 18,000 clones in the sample, 75% to 85% were seen once. The sequenced sample was tumor tissue, obtained after neoadjuvant nivolumab, alone or with ipilimumab, at or shortly before surgery. The receptors originated from an adult with non-small cell lung cancer.

The chain couples TRBV5-1 to TRBJ2-7, with 9 bases identical to TRBD1. CDR3 size: 17 residues. Germline CDR1 reads SGHRS; CDR2 reads YFSETQ. Trimming at V came to 0 bases and at J to 2 bases, leaving 9 bases not matched to a gene. CDR3 sequence: CASSLEAGTGRPYEQYF. DNA of the CDR3: TGCGCCAGCAGCTTGGAGGCCGGGACAGGGCGTCCCTACGAGCAGTACTTC.

The gene calls are TRBV7-2 and TRBJ2-3; TRBD2 agrees at 10 bases. The germline V gene has CDR1 SGHTA and CDR2 FQGNSA. V shed 4 bases and J 4 bases; nucleotides not matched to a gene: 11. CDR3 size: 17 residues. Here the CDR3 DNA reads TGTGCCAGCAGCTCTAGCGGGGGCGTCCTGGGCGCAGATACGCAGTATTTT. This sequence encodes CASSSSGGVLGADTQYF.

The CDR3, as DNA: TGCGCCAGCAGCTTGGACCTAGGAGGCACAGATACGCAGTATTTT. Its translation: CASSLDLGGTDTQYF. The chain couples TRBV5-1 to TRBJ2-3, with no clear D. Per germline, CDR1 SGHRS and CDR2 YFSETQ. The germline V and J ends were trimmed by 0 bases and 1 base, with 9 bases remaining between them. The CDR3 is made up of 15 amino acids.

The chain couples TRBV27 to TRBJ2-3; TRBD2 matches 7 bases. Germline CDR1 and CDR2: MNHEY and SMNVEV (reference sequence). The J segment lost 0 bases and the V segment lost 10 bases, leaving 10 bases of the junction unmatched. This CDR3 is built from 15 residues. The CDR3 here is CATRRLAASTDTQYF. For the CDR3, the DNA is TGTGCCACCCGCCGGCTAGCGGCTAGCACAGATACGCAGTATTTT.

The chain is built from TRBV19 and TRBJ2-1; D remains ambiguous. The germline V and J ends were trimmed by 3 bases and 6 bases, with 9 bases remaining between them. The CDR3 consists of 13 residues. Per the germline V gene, CDR1 is LNHDA and CDR2 is SQIVND (reference sequence). This CDR3 reads CASSMELGNEQFF. CDR3 sequence (DNA): TGTGCCAGTAGTATGGAACTTGGCAATGAGCAGTTCTTC.

This CDR3 is CASRPAKGAGELFF. CDR3 bases: TGTGCCAGCAGGCCCGCCAAGGGGGCCGGGGAGCTGTTTTTT. This chain uses TRBV6-5 with TRBJ2-2, with D perhaps matching TRBD1 (6 bases). Per germline, CDR1 MNHEY and CDR2 SVGAGI. The ends were cut back, 6 bases at V and 6 bases at J, with 14 bases in the middle. This CDR3 has 14 amino acids.

Of note for this clone: Different DNA sequences within this sample yield the same CDR3. This CDR3 reads CASSPRTDTQYF. CDR3 nucleotides: TGTGCCAGCAGCCCTAGAACAGATACGCAGTATTTT. The V and J genes are TRBV7-9 and TRBJ2-3, with D hard to call. V dropped 5 bases and J dropped 3 bases, with 6 bases sitting between them. Germline lookup yields CDR1 SEHNR and CDR2 FQNEAQ (reference sequence). The CDR3 loop spans 12 amino acids.

This clone is medium-sized (0.01 to 0.1%) by share. The genes are TRBV2 and TRBJ1-2; 9 bases fit TRBD1. Germline loops: CDR1 SNHLY, CDR2 FYNNEI. The CDR3 contains 16 residues. The ends lost 5 bases at V and 8 bases at J; junction bases unmatched: 15. CDR3 in DNA: TGTGCCAGCAGTCACGACAGGGGGTTGGGGATCCGGGGCTACACCTTC. Amino acids: CASSHDRGLGIRGYTF.

The chain joins TRBV7-2 to TRBJ2-1, with D hard to call. The V gene lost 0 bases and the J gene lost 3 bases, with 9 bases spanning the gap. This CDR3 contains 15 residues. Germline V gives CDR1 SGHTA, CDR2 FQGNSA. DNA for the CDR3: TGTGCCAGCAGCTTAGCGCCGGGTCGCTACAATGAGCAGTTCTTC. It translates to CASSLAPGRYNEQFF. The whole variable domain, remainder taken from reference TRBV7-2 and TRBJ2-1, is GAGVSQSPSNKVTEKGKDVELRCDPISGHTALYWYRQSLGQGLEFLIYFQGNSAPDKSGLPSDRFSAERTGGSVSTLTIQRTQQEDSAVYLCASSLAPGRYNEQFFGPGTRLTVL.

The gene calls are TRBV10-2 and TRBJ2-7, with D perhaps matching TRBD1 (5 bases). The CDR3 has 12 residues. The V gene lost 7 bases and the J gene lost 3 bases, with 10 bases spanning the gap. Germline loops: CDR1 WSHSY, CDR2 SAAADI. CDR3: CASTHQGYEQYF. The CDR3 nucleotides read TGCGCCAGCACCCACCAGGGCTACGAGCAGTACTTC.

The chain uses TRBV5-1 and TRBJ1-1; D uncertain. The length of the CDR3 is 14 residues. Per germline, CDR1 SGHRS and CDR2 YFSETQ. V lost 4 bases, J lost 1 base, and 11 bases lay in between. CDR3 in amino acids: CASSLGWGNTEAFF. The CDR3 DNA is TGCGCCAGCAGCCTTGGTTGGGGGAACACTGAAGCTTTCTTT.

The gene calls are TRBV5-4 and TRBJ1-2; D call uncertain. CDR3 length: 14 residues. Trimming stripped 0 bases from V and 1 base from J, with 7 bases between. The V gene's germline CDR1 is SGHNT and CDR2 YYREEE (reference sequence). This CDR3 is CASSLAGINYGYTF. CDR3 bases: TGTGCCAGCAGCTTGGCGGGGATTAACTATGGCTACACCTTC.

The J gene is TRBJ1-2, the V gene TRBV21-1. TRBV21-1 is a listed pseudogene. The CDR3 length is 10 residues. CDR3 bases: TGTGCCAGCATAACGGATGGCTACACCTTC. It codes for CASITDGYTF.

The rearrangement joins TRBV18 to TRBJ1-2, with 12 positions matching TRBD1. Per the germline V gene, CDR1 is KGHSH and CDR2 is LQKENI. The CDR3 has 16 residues. The junction had 7 bases not matched to a gene; V was cut back by 5 bases and J by 3 bases. CDR3 coding DNA: TGTGCCAGCTCAACCGGGACAGGGGGCGCGGACTATGGCTACACCTTC. Its protein is CASSTGTGGADYGYTF.

The gene calls are TRBV18 and TRBJ2-1, with 10 bases that match TRBD1. CDR1 is KGHSH and CDR2 is LQKENI in the germline V gene. The CDR3 loop spans 15 amino acids. Losses at the gene ends were 5 bases for V and 4 bases for J; bases not matched to a gene: 5. The CDR3 DNA reads as TGTGCCAGCTCAGTGGACAGGGGGTCTTACAATGAGCAGTTCTTC. Amino acid sequence: CASSVDRGSYNEQFF.

This rearrangement joins TRBV7-9 to TRBJ1-4, with D possibly TRBD1 on 5 matching bases. This CDR3 is 14 amino acids long. CDR1 SEHNR and CDR2 FQNEAQ come from the germline V gene (reference sequence). V lost 3 bases and J 5 bases, leaving 10 bases between the germline ends. In DNA, the CDR3 is TGTGCCAGCAGCTTCCGGGACCCCAATGAAAAACTGTTTTTT. Its translation: CASSFRDPNEKLFF.

With regard to this clone: The same CDR3 is also encoded by other DNA sequences in this sample. V is TRBV5-1 and J is TRBJ1-1, with 7 bases aligning to TRBD1. The V segment lost 3 bases and the J segment 2 bases; nucleotides outside the gene matches: 4. The CDR3 runs 14 residues. CDR1 is SGHRS, CDR2 YFSETQ, per germline. The CDR3 spells CASSSSGGNTEAFF. The DNA for the CDR3 is TGCGCCAGCAGCTCGTCAGGGGGAAACACTGAAGCTTTCTTT.

This clone was counted a few times. The V call is TRBV30, the J call TRBJ1-5; no clear D. Trimming removed 1 base from V and 6 bases from J, with 13 bases in between. Germline loops: CDR1 GTSNPN, CDR2 SVGIG (reference sequence). The CDR3 extends over 14 amino acids. The CDR3 reads CAWSEGGEAQPQHF. The CDR3 bases are TGTGCCTGGAGTGAGGGCGGTGAAGCTCAGCCCCAGCATTTT. The whole variable domain, filled in from reference TRBV30 and TRBJ1-5, reads SQTIHQWPATLVQPVGSPLSLECTVEGTSNPNLYWYRQAAGRGLQLLFYSVGIGQISSEVPQNLSASRPQDRQFILSSKKLLLSDSGFYLCAWSEGGEAQPQHFGDGTRLSIL.

This clone was picked up one time. The chain combines TRBV7-9 with TRBJ1-1; possible D gene TRBD1, 6 bases. V was cut by 5 bases and J by 1 base, with 17 bases left in between. Germline V CDR1 and CDR2: SEHNR, FQNEAQ (reference sequence). This CDR3 is built from 16 residues. The CDR3 loop reads CASSPKNRVSNTEAFF. CDR3 DNA: TGTGCCAGCAGCCCCAAAAACAGGGTGTCGAACACTGAAGCTTTCTTT.

The gene calls are TRBV9 and TRBJ2-7; 8 bases agree with TRBD1. The CDR3 covers 16 residues. The V and J ends lost 0 bases and 2 bases, in that order; junction bases with no gene match: 7. Germline V gives CDR1 SGDLS, CDR2 YYNGEE. Here the CDR3 DNA reads TGTGCCAGCAGCGTAGGGGGCGGGACAGGTCCCTACGAGCAGTACTTC. This codes for CASSVGGGTGPYEQYF.

The chain links TRBV2 to TRBJ1-4; no clear D gene. Trimming shortened V by 3 bases and J by 8 bases, and 7 bases separated the two germline ends. The length of the CDR3 is 12 residues. Germline V gives CDR1 SNHLY, CDR2 FYNNEI. Here the CDR3 reads CASSEVEEKLFF. Here the CDR3 DNA reads TGTGCCAGCAGTGAGGTCGAAGAAAAACTGTTTTTT.

This chain links TRBV29-1 with TRBJ2-3; 10 bases map to TRBD2. Trimming at V came to 4 bases and at J to 2 bases, leaving 9 bases not matched to a gene. The CDR3 sequence is 16 residues long. CDR1 SQVTM and CDR2 ANQGSEA come from the germline V gene. The CDR3, as DNA: TGCAGCGTTGTGGCTAGCGGGAGTCGAAACACAGATACGCAGTATTTT. This translates into CSVVASGSRNTDTQYF.

The chain has TRBV19 and TRBJ1-1; 7 bases map to TRBD1. The V and J ends lost 5 bases and 7 bases, in that order; junction bases with no gene match: 10. CDR1 is LNHDA and CDR2 is SQIVND in the germline V gene (reference sequence). The CDR3 has 14 amino acids. The CDR3 here is CASSANWDRIEAFF. CDR3 DNA: TGTGCCAGTAGTGCCAACTGGGACAGAATTGAAGCTTTCTTT.

The V call is TRBV18, the J call TRBJ2-2; no clear D gene. Per germline, CDR1 KGHSH and CDR2 LQKENI. CDR3 length: 15 amino acids. Trimming left V 3 bases short and J 1 base short, with 9 bases between. The CDR3: CASSPTDMNTGELFF. The CDR3, as DNA: TGTGCCAGCTCACCGACGGATATGAACACCGGGGAGCTGTTTTTT.

Remarks on this clone: The sample contains more than one DNA sequence encoding this CDR3. The chain joins TRBV10-2 to TRBJ2-2; maybe TRBD2 (5 bases). The CDR3 is 13 residues long. V was trimmed by 7 bases and J by 1 base, leaving 7 bases between them. The germline V gene encodes CDR1 WSHSY and CDR2 SAAADI. This CDR3 reads CASKEGNTGELFF. The CDR3 region has the DNA TGCGCCAGCAAAGAGGGGAACACCGGGGAGCTGTTTTTT.

V and J are TRBV7-2 and TRBJ2-1, with a weak D call TRBD2 (6 bases). The germline V and J ends were trimmed by 5 bases and 7 bases, with 21 bases remaining between them. The length of the CDR3 is 16 residues. In germline, CDR1 is SGHTA, CDR2 FQGNSA. CDR3 DNA sequence: TGTGCCAGCAGCCCAGAATCAGGACTCCGGGGGAATGAGCAGTTCTTC. Translation: CASSPESGLRGNEQFF.

The chain links TRBV7-9 to TRBJ1-2, with 7 bases aligning to TRBD1. V trimming: 8 bases; J trimming: 8 bases; junction bases outside the gene matches: 8. The CDR3 runs 12 residues. Germline CDR1 is SEHNR and CDR2 is FQNEAQ (reference sequence). The CDR3 coding sequence is TGTGCCAGCGAAACAGGGGTGAGAGGCTACACCTTC. Translated: CASETGVRGYTF.

The chain has TRBV19 and TRBJ1-3, with D perhaps matching TRBD1 (6 bases). The CDR3 is 14 amino acids. V lost 10 bases and J 0 bases, leaving 13 bases between the germline ends. Germline CDR1 is LNHDA and CDR2 is SQIVND (reference sequence). Here the CDR3 DNA reads TGTGCCACCTCGCAGGGGAACTCTGGAAACACCATATATTTT. It specifies CATSQGNSGNTIYF.

This sequence joins TRBV10-3 and TRBJ2-7, with a possible D match to TRBD2 (7 bases). Germline V gene data show CDR1 as ENHRY and CDR2 as SYGVKD. The CDR3 consists of 14 residues. Trimming pared 0 bases from V and 7 bases from J, leaving 13 bases between. The CDR3 DNA reads as TGTGCCATCAGTGAGTCGGGGGGGCAGTGGGAGCAGTACTTC. Amino acid sequence: CAISESGGQWEQYF.

In this sample, this clone turned up a few times. The chain uses TRBV6-8 and TRBJ2-5; 7 bases map to TRBD2. Germline V gives CDR1 MNHGY, CDR2 SAAAGT. The V and J ends lost 6 bases and 1 base, in that order; junction bases with no gene match: 5. This CDR3 is 14 amino acids long. CDR3 amino acids: CASRVTSVQETQYF. The CDR3 DNA is TGTGCCAGCAGGGTTACTAGCGTCCAAGAGACCCAGTACTTC.

The V and J genes are TRBV27 and TRBJ2-1; no reliable D call. The CDR3 sequence is 15 residues long. Germline CDR1 is MNHEY and CDR2 is SMNVEV (reference sequence). The V gene lost 3 bases and the J gene lost 6 bases, with 15 bases spanning the gap. The CDR3 DNA sequence: TGTGCCAGCAGTTTTACTGACTGGCCAGCCAATGAGCAGTTCTTC. It codes for CASSFTDWPANEQFF.

The rearrangement uses TRBV6-5 and TRBJ2-5; 7 bases are a match to TRBD1. Trimming took 5 bases from V and 5 from J; bases not matched to a gene: 5. Germline V gives CDR1 MNHEY, CDR2 SVGAGI. This CDR3 spans 13 amino acids. The CDR3 DNA is TGTGCCAGCAGTACCGGGACAGTTGAGACCCAGTACTTC. This gives the protein CASSTGTVETQYF.